These 26 T cell receptor beta chains originate from one sample sequenced in a study of T cell repertoires in cytomegalovirus infection (dated by TCRdb to between 2018 and 2020). Sequencer: Illumina HiSeq 1500. Through fastp at Q25 and MiXCR, TCRdb rebuilt clones from the public reads, retaining in-frame beta chains. Under each unique CDR3 protein, matching rows form one entry showing the most common genes and DNA. The sample table records around 630,000 distinct CDR3 sequences; approximately 25% of these occur just once. Of the sample, 6.5% to 10% falls within the top ten clones. The sample comprised CD8+ T cells from PBMCs. The receptors stem from a human donor in good health (CMV status not recorded). Some clones in this sample may be carry-over from other donors' samples.

There are a few counts of this clonotype. V gene TRBV10-3 combines with J gene TRBJ2-1; the match to TRBD2 covers 12 bases. Unmatched junction bases numbered 5, after V lost 2 bases and J lost 9 bases. The CDR3 has 15 residues. The germline gives CDR1 ENHRY, CDR2 SYGVKD. The DNA of the CDR3 is TGTGCCATCAGTGAGGGGCTAGCGGGGGGGAGTGAGCAGTTCTTC. Translating it yields CAISEGLAGGSEQFF.

This rearrangement joins TRBV28 to TRBJ1-4; no definite D call. Trimming stripped 2 bases from V and 5 bases from J, with 9 bases between. The CDR3 is 14 amino acids. The V gene's germline CDR1 is MDHEN and CDR2 SYDVKM. CDR3 residues: CASSLGRLNEKLFF. The CDR3 coding sequence is TGTGCCAGCAGTTTAGGCAGACTGAATGAAAAACTGTTTTTT.

In its sample, this clonotype was seen a few times. V and J are TRBV20-1 and TRBJ1-5; no clear D gene. Germline V gene lookup returns CDR1 DFQATT and CDR2 SNEGSKA (reference sequence). The length of the CDR3 is 12 residues. The V gene lost 4 bases and the J gene lost 3 bases, with 7 bases spanning the gap. CDR3 residues: CSATSLNQPQHF. CDR3 DNA: TGCAGTGCTACCAGTCTCAATCAGCCCCAGCATTTT.

This clonotype was seen a few times. This chain joins TRBV28 and TRBJ2-5; D is undetermined. The CDR3 covers 15 residues. Germline assignment: CDR1 MDHEN and CDR2 SYDVKM. Trimming removed 5 bases from V and 3 bases from J, with 16 bases in between. This CDR3 is CASSTHRRMKETQYF. The CDR3, as DNA: TGTGCCAGCAGTACCCATCGACGGATGAAAGAGACCCAGTACTTC.

Comment on this clonotype: A junction end diverges from the germline sequence, so it may reflect a read error. The chain joins TRBV4-1 to TRBJ2-5, with TRBD2 identical over 8 bases. Per germline, CDR1 MGHRA and CDR2 YSYEKL. This CDR3 is 15 amino acids long. CDR3 sequence reads: CASSTGSGSGETRYF. The CDR3 bases are TGCGCCAGCTCCACCGGGAGCGGGAGTGGAGAGACCCGGTACTTC.

This clonotype has more than one count but fewer than ten. The CDR3, as DNA: TGTGCCAGTAGTATAGAGGGTTGGGGAATTCAGCCCCAGCATTTT. It specifies CASSIEGWGIQPQHF. V is TRBV19 and J is TRBJ1-5; the D is unclear. Germline V gives CDR1 LNHDA, CDR2 SQIVND (reference sequence). The length of the CDR3 is 15 residues. Trimming took off 0 bases at V and 6 bases at J, with 12 bases between the two ends.

This clonotype was detected only a few times. DNA of the CDR3: TGTGCCAGCAGTTACTCGGGGCCCAACAGGGCGGAGGGGCAGCCCCAGCATTTT. It translates to CASSYSGPNRAEGQPQHF. The genes are TRBV6-2 or TRBV6-3 and TRBJ1-5; TRBD1 is a possible D gene (6 bases). The germline V and J ends were trimmed by 0 bases and 7 bases, with 22 bases remaining between them. Germline V lookup: CDR1 MNHEY, CDR2 SVGEGT. The CDR3 sequence is 18 residues long.

Of note for this clonotype: A much larger clonotype is one base distant, so this may be a read error. V usage is TRBV7-3 and J usage is TRBJ2-1; possibly TRBD2 for D (5 bases). Trimming stripped 1 base from V and 4 bases from J, with 14 bases between. Germline loops: CDR1 SGHTA, CDR2 FQGTGA. CDR3 length equals 16 residues. Written as DNA, the CDR3 is TGTGCCAGCAGCTTAAACCCTAGCCGGGGATACAATGAGCAGTTCTTC. Translated: CASSLNPSRGYNEQFF.

There are a few counts of this clonotype. The chain links TRBV14 to TRBJ1-1; D not resolved. V gave up 1 base and J gave up 3 bases, with 3 bases separating them. There are 12 residues in the CDR3. The germline gives CDR1 SGHDN, CDR2 FVKESK. The DNA for the CDR3 is TGTGCCAGCAGCCAAGTGTACACTGAAGCTTTCTTT. Protein: CASSQVYTEAFF. Full variable domain (outside the CDR3, taken from reference TRBV14 and TRBJ1-1): EAGVTQFPSHSVIEKGQTVTLRCDPISGHDNLYWYRRVMGKEIKFLLHFVKESKQDESGMPNNRFLAERTGGTYSTLKVQPAELEDSGVYFCASSQVYTEAFFGQGTRLTVV.

This clonotype appeared a few times. The chain employs TRBV7-6 and TRBJ2-1; D gene unclear. The V end lost 1 base, the J end lost 5 bases, and 21 bases lay between the germline ends. The length of the CDR3 is 18 residues. Germline loops: CDR1 SGHVS, CDR2 FNYEAQ. The CDR3 here is CASSLVPRHLPQDNEQFF. The CDR3, as DNA: TGTGCCAGCAGCTTAGTACCCCGCCACCTACCGCAAGACAATGAGCAGTTCTTC.

This clonotype was recorded at least ten times. The V call is TRBV7-2, the J call TRBJ1-5; D is unclear. V was shortened by 5 bases and J by 0 bases, with 14 bases between the two germline ends. CDR3 length: 16 residues. Germline-derived CDR1 and CDR2 are SGHTA and FQGNSA. CDR3 sequence (DNA): TGTGCCAGCAGCCCGAAGGGTTGGGGTAGCAATCAGCCCCAGCATTTT. Translating it yields CASSPKGWGSNQPQHF.

This clonotype came up many times. The rearrangement links TRBV7-6 to TRBJ2-3; D might be TRBD1 (5 bases). V was cut by 7 bases and J by 6 bases, with 5 bases left in between. Germline lookup yields CDR1 SGHVS and CDR2 FNYEAQ. This CDR3 comprises 10 residues. CDR3 region: CASKGDTQYF. As DNA, the CDR3 is TGTGCCAGCAAGGGGGATACGCAGTATTTT. Drawing the rest from reference TRBV7-6 and TRBJ2-3, the complete variable domain is GAGVSQSPRYKVTKRGQDVALRCDPISGHVSLYWYRQALGQGPEFLTYFNYEAQQDKSGLPNDRFSAERPEGSISTLTIQRTEQRDSAMYRCASKGDTQYFGPGTRLTVL.

This clonotype was seen only a few times. The rearrangement joins TRBV7-9 to TRBJ1-1; 9 positions agree with TRBD1. Trimming cost V 2 bases and J 3 bases; bases outside gene matches: 4. The CDR3 spans 15 residues. Germline CDR1 SEHNR, CDR2 FQNEAQ (reference sequence). The CDR3: CASSLPQGADTEAFF. The DNA of the CDR3 is TGTGCCAGCAGCTTACCACAGGGGGCGGACACTGAAGCTTTCTTT.

The rearrangement uses TRBV6-1 and TRBJ2-1, with D possibly matching TRBD1 (5 bases). CDR3 length equals 16 residues. Between the trimmed V and J ends, which lost 2 bases and 2 bases, there was a span of 13 bases. Germline CDR1 is MNHNS and CDR2 is SASEGT. The CDR3 region has the DNA TGTGCCAGCAGTGAAAAGGGCAGGGATCCCTACAATGAGCAGTTCTTC. Translation: CASSEKGRDPYNEQFF.

The chain couples TRBV5-5 to TRBJ2-7; D call uncertain. Germline V gene data show CDR1 as SGHKS and CDR2 as YYEKEE (reference sequence). Trimming removed 4 bases at V and 4 bases at J, with 9 bases between. CDR3 length: 12 amino acids. CDR3 sequence reads: CASSLIDYEQYV. CDR3 nucleotides: TGTGCCAGCAGCCTGATCGATTACGAGCAGTACGTC.

This clonotype was recorded only once. With a much larger clone just one base away, this may be a read error. The chain combines TRBV7-4 with TRBJ2-5; 7 bases align to TRBD2. The CDR3 is 17 residues long. From germline, CDR1 is SGHVT and CDR2 SQSDAQ. V shed 5 bases and J 3 bases; nucleotides not matched to a gene: 15. The CDR3 sequence is CASSPFPELAWEETQYF. For the CDR3, the DNA is TGTGCCAGCAGCCCCTTTCCGGAACTAGCGTGGGAAGAGACCCAGTACTTC.

On this clonotype itself: Possible read error: a much larger clone is one base away. The chain links TRBV7-9 to TRBJ1-2; no firm D call. Looked up from germline, CDR1 is SEHNR and CDR2 is FQNEAQ (reference sequence). The CDR3 extends over 16 amino acids. Here the CDR3 reads CASSPAGSLANYDYTF. CDR3 nucleotide sequence: TGTGCCAGCAGCCCCGCTGGATCCCTAGCTAACTATGACTACACCTTC.

The V call is TRBV19, the J call TRBJ2-2; D ambiguous. There are 13 residues in the CDR3. Germline V gene data show CDR1 as LNHDA and CDR2 as SQIVND (reference sequence). V was trimmed by 6 bases and J by 6 bases, leaving 11 bases between them. CDR3 region: CASRNGLAGELFF. The CDR3 region has the DNA TGTGCCAGTAGGAATGGTCTGGCCGGGGAGCTGTTTTTT.

The rearrangement links TRBV10-3 to TRBJ2-7; unclear D gene. CDR1 and CDR2 from the germline V gene are ENHRY and SYGVKD. V dropped 6 bases and J dropped 0 bases, with 12 bases sitting between them. The CDR3 runs 14 residues. CDR3 sequence (DNA): TGTGCCATCAGGGTCTCATTGGCCTCCTACGAGCAGTACGTC. It translates to CAIRVSLASYEQYV.

The CDR3 loop reads CASSPGQGQTQYF. DNA of the CDR3: TGTGCCAGTAGTCCCGGACAGGGACAGACCCAGTACTTC. This chain connects TRBV19 to TRBJ2-5, with 8 bases identical to TRBD1. Trimming took 5 bases from V and 6 from J; bases not matched to a gene: 5. CDR1 and CDR2 from the germline V gene are LNHDA and SQIVND (reference sequence). The CDR3 consists of 13 residues. Combining the CDR3 with reference TRBV19 and TRBJ2-5 gives the whole variable domain DGGITQSPKYLFRKEGQNVTLSCEQNLNHDAMYWYRQDPGQGLRLIYYSQIVNDFQKGDIAEGYSVSREKKESFPLTVTSAQKNPTAFYLCASSPGQGQTQYFGPGTRLLVL.

This clonotype has only a few counts. The rearrangement joins TRBV20-1 to TRBJ2-2, with D possibly being TRBD2 (6 bases). The CDR3 totals 15 residues. V dropped 1 base and J dropped 4 bases, with 13 bases sitting between them. The germline gives CDR1 DFQATT, CDR2 SNEGSKA (reference sequence). CDR3 protein: CSARVGGMGTGELFF. CDR3 sequence (DNA): TGCAGTGCTAGAGTTGGAGGGATGGGCACCGGGGAGCTGTTTTTT.

This clonotype was seen ten or more times. The chain has TRBV7-8 and TRBJ2-3; D is unclear. This CDR3 has 16 amino acids. The V gene's germline CDR1 is SGHVS and CDR2 FQNEAQ. V was cut by 1 base and J by 6 bases, with 17 bases left in between. In DNA, the CDR3 is TGTGCCAGCAGCTTAGAACCCTCTACTCTTCATGATACGCAGTATTTT. Amino acid sequence: CASSLEPSTLHDTQYF.

V is TRBV7-9 and J is TRBJ2-7, with D unresolved. The V and J ends lost 2 bases and 2 bases respectively, with 13 bases between them. The CDR3 is made up of 15 amino acids. Germline V CDR1 and CDR2: SEHNR, FQNEAQ (reference sequence). Here the CDR3 DNA reads TGTGCCAGCAGCTTAAACGGGTTTCCTCCCTACGAGCAGTACTTC. Its protein product is CASSLNGFPPYEQYF.

This clonotype showed up just a few times. V gene TRBV2 combines with J gene TRBJ2-3; 9 bases align to TRBD2. V lost 4 bases and J lost 4; bases outside the gene matches: 18. In germline, CDR1 is SNHLY, CDR2 FYNNEI. The CDR3 extends over 19 amino acids. CDR3 amino acids: CASSGGAGGPLIGADTQYF. CDR3 bases: TGTGCCAGCAGTGGAGGAGCGGGGGGTCCCTTGATCGGCGCAGATACGCAGTATTTT.

This clonotype was observed once. The chain couples TRBV28 to TRBJ2-7; D unclear. This CDR3 has 16 residues. Germline values: CDR1 MDHEN, CDR2 SYDVKM. V was shortened by 5 bases and J by 2 bases, with 19 bases between the two germline ends. The CDR3 spells CASSPIERPLPYEQYV. For the CDR3, the DNA is TGTGCCAGCAGTCCCATCGAGCGACCCCTTCCCTACGAGCAGTACGTC.

This chain connects TRBV7-6 to TRBJ2-3; D is undetermined. CDR1 is SGHVS, CDR2 FNYEAQ, per germline. The CDR3 contains 12 residues. V was cut by 5 bases and J by 5 bases, with 8 bases left in between. CDR3 residues: CASSQIQDTQYF. The CDR3 nucleotides read TGTGCCAGCAGCCAGATTCAAGATACGCAGTATTTT.